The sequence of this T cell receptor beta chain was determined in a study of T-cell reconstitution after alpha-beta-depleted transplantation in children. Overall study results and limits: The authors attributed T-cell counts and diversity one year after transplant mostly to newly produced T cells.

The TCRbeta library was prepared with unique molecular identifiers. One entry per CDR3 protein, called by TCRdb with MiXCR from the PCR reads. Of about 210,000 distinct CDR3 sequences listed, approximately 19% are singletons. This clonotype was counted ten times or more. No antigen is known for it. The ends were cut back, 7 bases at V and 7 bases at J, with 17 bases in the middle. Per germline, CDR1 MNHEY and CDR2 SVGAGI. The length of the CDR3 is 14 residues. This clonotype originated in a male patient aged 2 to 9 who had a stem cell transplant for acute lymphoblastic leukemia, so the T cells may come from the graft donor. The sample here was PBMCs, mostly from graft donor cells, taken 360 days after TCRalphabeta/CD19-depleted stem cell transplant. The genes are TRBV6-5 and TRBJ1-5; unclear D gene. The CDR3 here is CASTVFVEEQPQHF. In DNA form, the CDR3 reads TGTGCCAGCACCGTCTTCGTGGAGGAGCAGCCCCAGCATTTT.